Listed here are 29 T cell receptor beta chains from one sample, sequenced in a study of Graves' ophthalmopathy and Graves' hyperthyroidism. Amplification targeted the TCR beta CDR3 regions, with RNA transcripts as the source material. HTBI primers were used in a first-round RT-PCR, which preceded a second-round multiplex PCR. TCRdb recomputed calls from the multiplex PCR reads with MiXCR, one row per CDR3 protein. This repertoire shows 650,000 to 800,000 distinct CDR3 sequences, about two fifths found once; its top ten account for around 3.3%. Source material: peripheral blood. The receptors originated from an adult man with Graves' ophthalmopathy.

This clonotype occurred many times. V is TRBV7-9 and J is TRBJ1-1, with D unclear. The V and J ends lost 1 base and 7 bases respectively, with 7 bases between them. The V gene's germline CDR1 is SEHNR and CDR2 FQNEAQ (reference sequence). The CDR3 sequence is 12 residues long. The chain's CDR3 is CASSLVVGEAFF. In nucleotides, the CDR3 is TGTGCCAGCAGCTTAGTGGTGGGTGAAGCTTTCTTT.

V and J are TRBV12-5 and TRBJ1-6; D is undetermined. The V end was cut by 3 bases, the J end by 8 bases, with 8 bases between. Per germline, CDR1 LGHNT and CDR2 FRNRAP. CDR3 length: 13 amino acids. This CDR3 reads CASGLNRYSPLHF. The DNA for the CDR3 is TGTGCTAGTGGTTTAAACCGATATTCACCCCTCCACTTT. Filled out from reference TRBV12-5 and TRBJ1-6, the complete variable domain reads DARVTQTPRHKVTEMGQEVTMRCQPILGHNTVFWYRQTMMQGLELLAYFRNRAPLDDSGMPKDRFSAEMPDATLATLKIQPSEPRDSAVYFCASGLNRYSPLHFGNGTRLTVT.

The chain recombines TRBV5-1 with TRBJ1-3, with D perhaps matching TRBD1 (6 bases). Germline-derived CDR1 and CDR2 are SGHRS and YFSETQ. Between the trimmed V and J ends, which lost 3 bases and 0 bases, there was a span of 10 bases. The CDR3 loop spans 15 amino acids. CDR3 sequence (DNA): TGCGCCAGCAGCTGGGACATCGACTCTGGAAACACCATATATTTT. This encodes CASSWDIDSGNTIYF. Filled out from reference TRBV5-1 and TRBJ1-3, the complete variable domain reads KAGVTQTPRYLIKTRGQQVTLSCSPISGHRSVSWYQQTPGQGLQFLFEYFSETQRNKGNFPGRFSGRQFSNSRSEMNVSTLELGDSALYLCASSWDIDSGNTIYFGEGSWLTVV.

This clonotype was observed many times. The J gene is TRBJ1-1, the V gene TRBV29-1; unclear D gene. Trimming shortened V by 1 base and J by 4 bases, and 16 bases separated the two germline ends. CDR1 and CDR2 from the germline V gene are SQVTM and ANQGSEA. This CDR3 is built from 15 residues. The CDR3 DNA reads TGCAGCGTTGAAGGAAGGGCTGGGTCCGGCACTGAAGCTTTCTTT. Its translation: CSVEGRAGSGTEAFF.

The sample holds a few counts of this clonotype. The genes are TRBV6-4 and TRBJ2-2; a weak D match, TRBD1 (5 bases). V lost 7 bases and J lost 7, with 10 bases in between. The germline gives CDR1 MRHNA, CDR2 SNTAGT. The CDR3 runs to 12 residues. The CDR3 DNA reads as TGTGCCAGCACGACAGCCGGCGGGGAGCTGTTTTTT. As protein: CASTTAGGELFF.

This clonotype was observed a handful of times. The J gene is TRBJ1-2, the V gene TRBV10-3; the D is unclear. There are 14 residues in the CDR3. V lost 0 bases and J 3 bases, leaving 8 bases between the germline ends. CDR1 ENHRY and CDR2 SYGVKD come from the germline V gene. In DNA, the CDR3 is TGTGCCATCAGTGAGTCACGGCGCGACTATGGCTACACCTTC. It translates to CAISESRRDYGYTF.

The chain carries TRBV20-1 and TRBJ1-5; D might be TRBD1 (5 bases). Trimming took 0 bases from V and 5 from J, leaving 17 bases between them. Germline loops: CDR1 DFQATT, CDR2 SNEGSKA (reference sequence). The CDR3 runs 16 residues. The CDR3 region has the DNA TGCAGTGCTAGAGATATAGGGACCCGGCAATATCAGCCCCAGCATTTT. Translation gives CSARDIGTRQYQPQHF.

This clonotype has a handful of counts. The V and J genes are TRBV11-1 and TRBJ1-1, with no clear D. The V gene lost 3 bases and the J gene lost 4 bases, with 12 bases spanning the gap. This CDR3 has 14 amino acids. Germline CDR1 reads SGHAT; CDR2 reads FQDESV (reference sequence). The chain's CDR3 is CASSFNEWGTEAFF. Here the CDR3 DNA reads TGTGCCAGCAGCTTCAACGAATGGGGCACTGAAGCTTTCTTT.

The V call is TRBV4-1, the J call TRBJ1-6; 7 positions agree with TRBD1. Trimming took 4 bases from V and 7 from J; bases not matched to a gene: 13. From germline, CDR1 is MGHRA and CDR2 YSYEKL. This CDR3 region has 17 residues. CDR3 in DNA: TGCGCCAGCAGCCTATGGGGGGCCGGGACAGCGAATTCACCCCTCCACTTT. This sequence encodes CASSLWGAGTANSPLHF.

This clonotype was counted only a few times. V usage is TRBV18 and J usage is TRBJ1-5, with unresolved D. V was shortened by 6 bases and J by 4 bases, with 16 bases between the two germline ends. Germline lookup yields CDR1 KGHSH and CDR2 LQKENI. This CDR3 region has 15 residues. The CDR3 sequence: CASSGEGAGNQPQHF. CDR3 nucleotide sequence: TGTGCCAGCTCCGGCGAAGGTGCCGGGAATCAGCCCCAGCATTTT.

This clonotype was recorded a few times. V and J are TRBV12-5 and TRBJ1-1; unclear D gene. The CDR3 totals 12 residues. Trimming removed 7 bases from V and 8 bases from J, with 14 bases in between. In germline, CDR1 is LGHNT, CDR2 FRNRAP. The chain's CDR3 is CASERRTFEAFF. The CDR3 coding sequence is TGTGCTAGTGAAAGGAGGACGTTCGAAGCTTTCTTT. The variable domain in full, completed from reference TRBV12-5 and TRBJ1-1, reads DARVTQTPRHKVTEMGQEVTMRCQPILGHNTVFWYRQTMMQGLELLAYFRNRAPLDDSGMPKDRFSAEMPDATLATLKIQPSEPRDSAVYFCASERRTFEAFFGQGTRLTVV.

This clonotype came up a few times. This chain uses TRBV19 with TRBJ2-2; D is uncertain. The CDR3 has 15 amino acids. Germline values: CDR1 LNHDA, CDR2 SQIVND (reference sequence). Trimming stripped 0 bases from V and 2 bases from J, with 7 bases between. The CDR3: CASSIEGQNTGELFF. CDR3 bases: TGTGCCAGTAGTATAGAGGGCCAAAACACCGGGGAGCTGTTTTTT.

This clonotype has a count of ten or more. In nucleotides, the CDR3 is TGCAGCGTTGAAGGGGGGGAGGTGGGGTACGAGCAGTACTTC. Amino acid sequence: CSVEGGEVGYEQYF. The chain recombines TRBV29-1 with TRBJ2-7, with D perhaps matching TRBD2 (6 bases). The CDR3 contains 14 residues. Germline V gene data show CDR1 as SQVTM and CDR2 as ANQGSEA. Trimming stripped 1 base from V and 4 bases from J, with 14 bases between.

This clonotype has ten or more counts. V gene TRBV29-1 combines with J gene TRBJ2-5; D gene unclear. Trimming removed 3 bases at V and 1 base at J, with 6 bases between. The germline V gene encodes CDR1 SQVTM and CDR2 ANQGSEA. The CDR3 extends over 12 amino acids. CDR3 protein: CSVDGGQETQYF. The CDR3 nucleotides read TGCAGCGTTGACGGCGGCCAAGAGACCCAGTACTTC. Looking up the rest from reference TRBV29-1 and TRBJ2-5 gives the full variable domain: SAVISQKPSRDICQRGTSLTIQCQVDSQVTMMFWYRQQPGQSLTLIATANQGSEATYESGFVIDKFPISRPNLTFSTLTVSNMSPEDSSIYLCSVDGGQETQYFGPGTRLLVL.

The chain recombines TRBV7-9 with TRBJ2-5; TRBD2 agrees at 11 bases. Germline CDR1 SEHNR, CDR2 FQNEAQ (reference sequence). With 4 bases clipped from V and 5 bases from J, the junction kept 12 bases outside the gene matches. The length of the CDR3 is 17 residues. The CDR3 reads CASSYRASGRPEETQYF. CDR3 nucleotide sequence: TGTGCCAGCAGCTATCGGGCTAGCGGGAGGCCGGAGGAGACCCAGTACTTC. The full variable domain, rest sourced from reference TRBV7-9 and TRBJ2-5, is DTGVSQNPRHKITKRGQNVTFRCDPISEHNRLYWYRQTLGQGPEFLTYFQNEAQLEKSRLLSDRFSAERPKGSFSTLEIQRTEQGDSAMYLCASSYRASGRPEETQYFGPGTRLLVL.

The genes are TRBV2 and TRBJ1-3; D might be TRBD1 (5 bases). Germline V CDR1 and CDR2: SNHLY, FYNNEI. The V and J ends lost 10 bases and 1 base respectively, with 11 bases between them. The CDR3 extends over 13 amino acids. The CDR3 DNA follows: TGTGCCACGTCAGGGTCATCTGGAAACACCATATATTTT. The encoded protein is CATSGSSGNTIYF.

This clonotype was found many times. V is TRBV4-3 and J is TRBJ1-2, with D possibly matching TRBD1 (6 bases). V was shortened by 4 bases and J by 0 bases, with 12 bases between the two germline ends. In germline, CDR1 is LGHNA, CDR2 YSLEER. The CDR3 has 15 residues. The CDR3 nucleotides are TGCGCCAGCAGCCTATCAGGGGTGGCTAACTATGGCTACACCTTC. Translation: CASSLSGVANYGYTF.

There are many counts of this clonotype. The rearrangement joins TRBV7-8 to TRBJ2-3; no definite D call. CDR1 and CDR2 (germline): SGHVS, FQNEAQ. The CDR3 consists of 13 residues. Trimming pared 3 bases from V and 5 bases from J, leaving 9 bases between. The CDR3 nucleotides are TGTGCCAGCAGCTTCTACTCTGGAGATACGCAGTATTTT. Translation gives CASSFYSGDTQYF.

At least ten counts were recorded for this clonotype. The V call is TRBV2, the J call TRBJ1-1, with a tentative D call TRBD1 (6 bases). Per germline, CDR1 SNHLY and CDR2 FYNNEI. Trimming removed 7 bases from V and 6 bases from J, with 12 bases in between. The CDR3 contains 12 residues. The CDR3 protein is CASTGGGSEAFF. CDR3 bases: TGTGCCAGCACCGGGGGGGGCTCTGAAGCTTTCTTT.

A word on this clonotype: The junction departs from the called germline gene at one end, perhaps through a read error. The chain recombines TRBV10-3 with TRBJ1-2; 12 positions agree with TRBD1. The CDR3 has 15 residues. CDR1 is ENHRY and CDR2 is SYGVKD in the germline V gene. CDR3 protein: CASSYSGTGGDGYTF. The DNA for the CDR3 is TGTGCCAGCAGTTATTCCGGGACAGGGGGCGACGGCTACACCTTC.

The V gene is TRBV20-1, the J gene TRBJ1-1; TRBD1 agrees at 7 bases. The CDR3 runs 14 residues. Per germline, CDR1 DFQATT and CDR2 SNEGSKA (reference sequence). With V trimmed by 4 bases and J by 1 base, 6 bases remained unmatched. The CDR3 loop reads CSATWDSANTEAFF. The CDR3 DNA follows: TGCAGTGCTACCTGGGACAGCGCGAACACTGAAGCTTTCTTT.

This clonotype was seen ten or more times. The V call is TRBV15, the J call TRBJ1-1; 10 nucleotides line up with TRBD1. V lost 0 bases, J lost 3 bases, and 4 bases stayed unmatched. Germline lookup yields CDR1 LNHNV and CDR2 YYDKDF (reference sequence). This CDR3 is built from 16 residues. The CDR3 loop is CATSREDRGPYTEAFF. The CDR3 DNA reads TGTGCCACCAGCAGAGAAGACAGGGGGCCCTACACTGAAGCTTTCTTT.

This clonotype appeared many times. The CDR3 DNA reads TGCGCCAGCAGTGATGACATAACGCACGAGCAGTACTTC. This encodes CASSDDITHEQYF. The chain uses TRBV10-2 and TRBJ2-7, with D hard to call. The germline V and J ends were trimmed by 3 bases and 5 bases, with 11 bases remaining between them. The length of the CDR3 is 13 residues. CDR1 and CDR2 (germline): WSHSY, SAAADI.

V usage is TRBV13 and J usage is TRBJ2-2; D gene ambiguous. Germline V CDR1 and CDR2: PRHDT, FYEKMQ (reference sequence). Trimming pared 5 bases from V and 3 bases from J, leaving 19 bases between. The length of the CDR3 is 17 residues. The CDR3 loop reads CASSVDNLLQDTGELFF. CDR3 nucleotides: TGTGCCAGCAGCGTAGACAACCTACTTCAGGACACCGGGGAGCTGTTTTTT.

This clonotype was counted at least ten times. The chain links TRBV19 to TRBJ2-3, with 7 positions matching TRBD1. CDR1 and CDR2 from the germline V gene are LNHDA and SQIVND (reference sequence). Losses at the gene ends were 3 bases for V and 1 base for J; bases not matched to a gene: 10. The CDR3 covers 17 residues. DNA for the CDR3: TGTGCCAGTAGTATTAGACAGGGCCTCGGACGCACAGATACGCAGTATTTT. This encodes CASSIRQGLGRTDTQYF.

The chain combines TRBV9 with TRBJ1-4, with D unresolved. The CDR3 extends over 11 amino acids. Germline V CDR1 and CDR2: SGDLS, YYNGEE. Trimming cost V 6 bases and J 11 bases, with 11 bases left between them. The CDR3 DNA sequence: TGTGCCAGCACCTCGGGCGGCAAACTGTTTTTT. Translating it yields CASTSGGKLFF.

Remarks on this clonotype: A much bigger clone sits one base away, suggesting this may be a read error. No conserved phenylalanine or tryptophan is present at the end of the CDR3, so a read error is the likely explanation. This chain connects TRBV9 to TRBJ2-7, with D hard to call. The germline V gene has CDR1 SGDLS and CDR2 YYNGEE. Trimming shortened V by 0 bases and J by 2 bases, and 9 bases separated the two germline ends. The CDR3 runs to 14 residues. CDR3 residues: CASSVGPSTYEQYL. The CDR3 DNA follows: TGTGCCAGCAGCGTAGGTCCATCTACCTACGAGCAGTACCTC.

This clonotype showed up many times. The rearrangement uses TRBV20-1 and TRBJ2-5, with 8 bases aligning to TRBD1. Trimming cost V 5 bases and J 5 bases; bases outside gene matches: 7. CDR1 DFQATT and CDR2 SNEGSKA come from the germline V gene (reference sequence). The CDR3 runs to 13 residues. The CDR3 loop is CSARDRGLETQYF. The CDR3 coding sequence is TGCAGTGCTCGTGACAGGGGACTGGAGACCCAGTACTTC.

This clonotype occurred once. The chain is built from TRBV7-6 and TRBJ1-5; 10 bases line up with TRBD1. Germline V gene data show CDR1 as SGHVS and CDR2 as FNYEAQ. There are 14 residues in the CDR3. Germline trimming cut 5 bases from V and 11 bases from J; bases unmatched to any gene: 9. CDR3 sequence: CASSIRTGGETQHF. The CDR3 DNA reads TGTGCCAGCAGCATAAGGACAGGGGGAGAGACCCAGCATTTT.